The 20 T cell receptor beta chains listed next were all sequenced from one sample in a study of shared clonotypes between healthy human individuals. Generated by immunoSEQ multiplex PCR, the TCRdb table keeps only in-frame clones and is missing some. Among 2,500,000 or so clones listed, 80% to 95% were seen once. The sequencing input was naive CD4+ T cells from PBMCs. Subset noted: CD45RA+ positively selected. The source of these receptors is a young man in good health. Some clones in this sample may be carry-over from other donors' samples.

This clone was found a few times. The CDR3: CASSLIPGNTEAFF. DNA of the CDR3: TGTGCCAGCAGCTTGATTCCGGGGAACACTGAAGCTTTCTTT. The chain has TRBV11-2 and TRBJ1-1; D is ambiguous. Germline CDR1 is SGHAT and CDR2 is FQNNGV. With 3 bases removed from V and 1 base from J, the gap between germline ends came to 9 bases. CDR3 length: 14 residues. The complete variable domain, with remaining parts taken from reference TRBV11-2 and TRBJ1-1, reads EAGVAQSPRYKIIEKRQSVAFWCNPISGHATLYWYQQILGQGPKLLIQFQNNGVVDDSQLPKDRFSAERLKGVDSTLKIQPAKLEDSAVYLCASSLIPGNTEAFFGQGTRLTVV.

The rearrangement links TRBV19 to TRBJ1-4, with a weak D call TRBD1 (6 bases). The CDR3 consists of 13 residues. Germline loops: CDR1 LNHDA, CDR2 SQIVND (reference sequence). The V gene lost 6 bases and the J gene lost 4 bases, with 9 bases spanning the gap. Here the CDR3 reads CASRRQVNEKLFF. Here the CDR3 DNA reads TGTGCCAGTAGACGACAGGTTAATGAAAAACTGTTTTTT.

As regards this clone: Different DNA sequences within this sample yield the same CDR3. This chain joins TRBV5-1 and TRBJ1-4, with unresolved D. The V gene's germline CDR1 is SGHRS and CDR2 YFSETQ. V was trimmed by 2 bases and J by 8 bases, leaving 10 bases between them. CDR3 length equals 13 residues. DNA of the CDR3: TGCGCCAGCAGCTTCGGGGAGCGGGAAAAACTGTTTTTT. This translates into CASSFGEREKLFF. The variable domain in full, with the rest retrieved from reference TRBV5-1 and TRBJ1-4, is KAGVTQTPRYLIKTRGQQVTLSCSPISGHRSVSWYQQTPGQGLQFLFEYFSETQRNKGNFPGRFSGRQFSNSRSEMNVSTLELGDSALYLCASSFGEREKLFFGSGTQLSVL.

The rearrangement links TRBV15 to TRBJ2-4, with TRBD1 matching over 7 bases. Germline V CDR1 and CDR2: LNHNV, YYDKDF (reference sequence). Trimming cost V 0 bases and J 7 bases; bases outside gene matches: 9. The CDR3 is 16 amino acids. This CDR3 is CATSREGGGFGNIQYF. CDR3 DNA: TGTGCCACCAGCAGAGAAGGGGGCGGCTTTGGGAACATTCAGTACTTC.

This rearrangement joins TRBV29-1 to TRBJ1-2, with a weak D call TRBD1 (6 bases). V was pared by 7 bases and J by 4 bases, with 10 bases between. The CDR3 extends over 11 amino acids. Germline V CDR1 and CDR2: SQVTM, ANQGSEA. As DNA, the CDR3 is TGCAGCGGGGGGGGCAGCTATGGCTACACCTTC. It yields the protein CSGGGSYGYTF. Complete variable domain (other parts from reference TRBV29-1 and TRBJ1-2): SAVISQKPSRDICQRGTSLTIQCQVDSQVTMMFWYRQQPGQSLTLIATANQGSEATYESGFVIDKFPISRPNLTFSTLTVSNMSPEDSSIYLCSGGGSYGYTFGSGTRLTVV.

The rearrangement uses TRBV11-2 and TRBJ2-3, with D tentatively TRBD2 (5 bases). Trimming shortened V by 5 bases and J by 3 bases, and 15 bases separated the two germline ends. The CDR3 length is 15 residues. Germline V lookup: CDR1 SGHAT, CDR2 FQNNGV. The DNA of the CDR3 is TGTGCCAGCAGCCCCGTGGGGAGTAGGACAGATACGCAGTATTTT. This gives the protein CASSPVGSRTDTQYF.

The chain has TRBV11-2 and TRBJ2-3; possible D gene TRBD2, 6 bases. The ends were cut back, 3 bases at V and 0 bases at J, with 13 bases in the middle. The CDR3 sequence is 16 residues long. Germline V lookup: CDR1 SGHAT, CDR2 FQNNGV. Written as DNA, the CDR3 is TGTGCCAGCAGCTTCATTGGGGGGACTAGCACAGATACGCAGTATTTT. Translation: CASSFIGGTSTDTQYF.

The chain couples TRBV19 to TRBJ1-1, with unresolved D. The CDR3 loop spans 11 amino acids. The ends were cut back, 8 bases at V and 0 bases at J, with 4 bases in the middle. Per the germline V gene, CDR1 is LNHDA and CDR2 is SQIVND (reference sequence). Here the CDR3 DNA reads TGTGCCAGTTTCCTGAACACTGAAGCTTTCTTT. Its translation is CASFLNTEAFF.

V gene TRBV7-9 combines with J gene TRBJ2-2, with 8 bases identical to TRBD2. From germline, CDR1 is SEHNR and CDR2 FQNEAQ (reference sequence). The CDR3 totals 17 residues. The trim removed 1 base at V and 4 bases at J, leaving 8 bases unmatched. CDR3 nucleotide sequence: TGTGCCAGCAGCTTAGAATTTACTAGCGGCGCCACCGGGGAGCTGTTTTTT. Protein: CASSLEFTSGATGELFF.

This clone has a single count. The chain couples TRBV19 to TRBJ1-2; possible D gene TRBD1, 5 bases. V dropped 4 bases and J dropped 6 bases, with 15 bases sitting between them. The germline V gene has CDR1 LNHDA and CDR2 SQIVND (reference sequence). There are 14 residues in the CDR3. The CDR3 here is CASSSQPDSNGYTF. The CDR3 nucleotides are TGTGCCAGTAGTAGCCAGCCTGACAGTAATGGCTACACCTTC.

The chain has TRBV28 and TRBJ2-1, with D perhaps TRBD2 (6 bases). V lost 5 bases and J lost 5, with 16 bases in between. CDR1 and CDR2 from the germline V gene are MDHEN and SYDVKM. The CDR3 is 15 amino acids. The DNA of the CDR3 is TGTGCCAGCAGTCCCGTCGAGACTAGAGACAATGAGCAGTTCTTC. It codes for CASSPVETRDNEQFF.

V is TRBV5-1 and J is TRBJ2-1; 13 nucleotides match TRBD2. The trim removed 2 bases at V and 4 bases at J, leaving 3 bases unmatched. CDR1 and CDR2 from the germline V gene are SGHRS and YFSETQ. The length of the CDR3 is 16 residues. The CDR3 DNA is TGCGCCAGCAGCTTACTACTAGCGGGGGGGTACAATGAGCAGTTCTTC. This encodes CASSLLLAGGYNEQFF.

The J gene is TRBJ2-3, the V gene TRBV6-1; 12 nucleotides agree with TRBD2. Germline CDR1 and CDR2: MNHNS and SASEGT. Germline trimming cut 4 bases from V and 0 bases from J; bases unmatched to any gene: 11. This CDR3 is built from 19 residues. This chain's CDR3 is CASSAGLAGRVGSTDTQYF. CDR3 coding DNA: TGTGCCAGCAGTGCTGGACTAGCGGGAAGGGTGGGTAGCACAGATACGCAGTATTTT.

The CDR3 sequence is CASSPRGGDSYGYTF. CDR3 in DNA: TGTGCCAGCAGTCCCCGAGGAGGGGACAGCTATGGCTACACCTTC. This chain links TRBV6-6 with TRBJ1-2; 7 bases are shared with TRBD1. Germline V gene sequence: CDR1 MNHNY, CDR2 SVGAGI (reference sequence). The CDR3 extends over 15 amino acids. V shed 5 bases, J shed 4 bases, and the junction held 10 bases outside the gene matches.

V gene TRBV5-4 combines with J gene TRBJ2-7; TRBD2 matches at 11 bases. V was clipped by 0 bases and J by 5 bases; unmatched bases: 1. The CDR3 totals 14 residues. Germline loops: CDR1 SGHNT, CDR2 YYREEE (reference sequence). CDR3 DNA: TGTGCCAGCAGCTTGGCTAGCGGGAGGCACGAGCAGTACTTC. It is translated as CASSLASGRHEQYF.

This chain joins TRBV25-1 and TRBJ2-5; D ambiguous. This CDR3 contains 16 residues. CDR1 is MGHDK and CDR2 is SYGVNS in the germline V gene. V shed 2 bases and J shed 5 bases, with 18 bases lying between them. Written as DNA, the CDR3 is TGTGCCAGCAGTGAAAGTTCACCGGGCGCCCGGGAGACCCAGTACTTC. Protein product: CASSESSPGARETQYF.

The chain is built from TRBV5-1 and TRBJ1-2; D ambiguous. V was cut by 9 bases and J by 4 bases, with 28 bases left in between. Per germline, CDR1 SGHRS and CDR2 YFSETQ. The CDR3 is made up of 17 amino acids. The CDR3 sequence: CANPSGHPKFWPYGYTF. The DNA of the CDR3 is TGCGCCAACCCCAGCGGGCACCCGAAGTTTTGGCCCTATGGCTACACCTTC.

The chain carries TRBV13 and TRBJ1-1; 10 bases agree with TRBD1. V trimming: 2 bases; J trimming: 6 bases; junction bases outside the gene matches: 9. This CDR3 comprises 16 residues. CDR1 and CDR2 from the germline V gene are PRHDT and FYEKMQ (reference sequence). CDR3 sequence: CASSLTPTGGFAEAFF. Here the CDR3 DNA reads TGTGCCAGCAGCTTAACCCCGACAGGGGGCTTCGCTGAAGCTTTCTTT.

The V and J genes are TRBV6-1 and TRBJ2-7, with D perhaps given as TRBD1 or TRBD2 (7 bases each). Between the trimmed V and J ends, which lost 5 bases and 3 bases, there was a span of 17 bases. The CDR3 is 15 residues long. Per the germline V gene, CDR1 is MNHNS and CDR2 is SASEGT. CDR3 protein: CASSSQGGANYEQYF. The CDR3 DNA reads TGTGCCAGCAGTTCCCAGGGGGGGGCGAACTACGAGCAGTACTTC.

The chain joins TRBV2 to TRBJ2-3, with D perhaps being TRBD1 or TRBD2 (5 bases each). The ends were cut back, 7 bases at V and 0 bases at J, with 8 bases in the middle. Germline CDR1 and CDR2: SNHLY and FYNNEI. The CDR3 extends over 13 amino acids. CDR3 residues: CASTRDSTDTQYF. Written as DNA, the CDR3 is TGTGCCAGCACCCGGGACAGCACAGATACGCAGTATTTT.